The subject of this entry is one T cell receptor (beta chain). The data are from a study of monozygotic twins with inflammatory bowel disease. Following a re-call of the 5' RACE reads, TCRdb has one entry per CDR3 protein and lacks DNA. The sample table includes approximately 300,000 distinct CDR3 sequences. Germline V CDR1 and CDR2: SNHLY, FYNNEI. The length of the CDR3 is 14 residues. The sample comprised blood. This sequence joins TRBV2 and TRBJ1-4. This receptor was obtained from a human donor with ulcerative colitis or Crohn's disease, or a healthy co-twin of an affected twin (not recorded which). CDR3 sequence reads: CASRKEVRDEKLFF.